The entry below gives a single T cell receptor beta chain sequence along with its context. Its antigen is unidentified. The data were taken from a study of T cell responses to AZD1222 COVID-19 vaccine. The table came from immunoSEQ multiplex PCR; TCRdb's copy has only in-frame clones and leaves some out. The sample has some 120,000 clones; around 94% are singletons. Findings of the study overall: Repertoire sampling occurred only after the peak T cell response. Reportedly, nearly half of unique spike TCRs recognized epitopes outside B.1.351/B.1.1.7 mutations. Spike-specific TCR breadth and depth went up after people got two AZD1222 doses.

The source is an adult in good health. The specimen comprised peripheral blood, sampled on day 0 of AZD1222 vaccination.

The CDR3 loop is CASSLAGGGEQYF. The CDR3 DNA is TGTGCCAGCAGCTTGGCCGGGGGTGGTGAGCAGTACTTC. The chain combines TRBV11-3 with TRBJ2-7; maybe TRBD2 (6 bases). Deletions cut 3 bases from V and 7 bases from J, with 13 bases between. The CDR3 runs to 13 residues. The germline V gene encodes CDR1 SGHNT and CDR2 YENEEA.